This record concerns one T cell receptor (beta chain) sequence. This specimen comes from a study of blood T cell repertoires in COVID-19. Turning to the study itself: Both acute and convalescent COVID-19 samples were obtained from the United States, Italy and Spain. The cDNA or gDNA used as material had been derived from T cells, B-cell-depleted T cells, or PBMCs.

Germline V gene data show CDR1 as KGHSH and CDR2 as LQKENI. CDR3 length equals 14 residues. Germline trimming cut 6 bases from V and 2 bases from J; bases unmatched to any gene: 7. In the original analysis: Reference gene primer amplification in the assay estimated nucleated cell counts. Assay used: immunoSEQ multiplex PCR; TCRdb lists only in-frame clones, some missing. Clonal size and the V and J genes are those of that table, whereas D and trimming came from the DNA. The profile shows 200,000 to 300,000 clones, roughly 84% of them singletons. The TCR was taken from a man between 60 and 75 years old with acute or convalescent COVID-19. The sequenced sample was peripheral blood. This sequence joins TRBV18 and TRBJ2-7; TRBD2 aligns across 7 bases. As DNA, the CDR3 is TGTGCCAGCTCGCCGGGACTACTTACCTACGAGCAGTACTTC. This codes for CASSPGLLTYEQYF.